This T cell receptor (beta chain) was found in a study of shared clonotypes between healthy human individuals (dated by TCRdb to 2018 to 2021). Study-level background: Two women and three men aged 18 to 49 years were included in the cohort. For each donor, CD4 naive and CD4 memory were each run on three plates, CD8 naive on two plates, and CD8 memory on one plate. Different laboratories and diverse techniques were used to prepare libraries and sequence TCR repertoires, to increase sequencing depth and limit assay-specific biases. To estimate repertoire size and how much clonotype sharing occurs between individuals, the study deeply sequenced the blood TCR repertoires of 4 to 6 healthy adults. Leukapheresis yielded between about 0.85 and 9 billion PBMCs per donor.

V has 8 bases trimmed and J has 6 bases trimmed; junction bases matching no gene number 9. The germline V gene yields ENHRY for CDR1 and SYGVKD for CDR2. Taken from cysteine to phenylalanine, the CDR3 has 16 residues. Only the CDR3 DNA stays, 48 bases, in frame from base 1. Broader findings and caveats from the paper: Sharing across a few donors was observed for around 4.8% of naive CD4, over 3% of naive CD8, roughly 2.3% of memory CD4, and about 0.39% of memory CD8 clonotypes. Even with the large sequencing depth, rarefaction of the sorted-subset datasets indicated that sequencing was incomplete. Larger estimated clonotype richness was generally found for naive subsets than for memory subsets. The genetic and exposure-history diversity represented was limited by the small number of donors. Based on pairwise subsampling, the degree of clonotype sharing among donors was expected to be affected by sequencing depth. Compared with non-shared clonotypes, clonotypes shared by all four sorted-subset donors had higher generation probabilities. Sampling was restricted to blood, and TCR repertoires in tissue are likely to differ from TCR repertoires in blood.

Details on this clone: No antigen is known for it. No per-base quality is available; no much larger clone lies one base away.

Donors were healthy HIV-negative adults with no recently reported acute infections or vaccinations. Only Caucasian adults living in Nashville, Tennessee, USA were represented among the donors. CD4+ T cells were enriched by magnetic negative selection; naive cells were then positively selected on CD45RA, and the negative fraction formed the memory subset. Blood was obtained by leukapheresis, after which PBMCs were separated by Ficoll-Histopaque density gradient centrifugation and cryopreserved in liquid nitrogen vapor phase. Purity and quantity of every magnetically sorted T cell population were checked by analytical flow cytometry. Genomic DNA was isolated from every sorted fraction and measured by UV absorbance on a Nanodrop 2000c. TCR CDR3 regions were amplified from genomic DNA by multiplex PCR using the deep immunoSEQ assay. For each cell subset, the extracted genomic DNA was distributed evenly across all wells of several immunoSEQ 96-well plates, and each plate served as one replicate. For sorted subsets, around 0.2 ug genomic DNA, equal to some 30,000 T cell genomes, was loaded into each replicate PCR. The purified libraries were quantified using a Qubit 3.0 fluorometer, sized with a Bioanalyzer 2100, and then quantified again using the KAPA Library Quantification kit. Every immunoSEQ 96-well plate was sequenced on a dedicated single-read 150-cycle Illumina NextSeq 550 flow cell. Per the source publication's procedure: Because only junctional sequences without quality scores were contained in the immunoSEQ output, filtering matching that applied to full-length reads could not be performed. To assign V/J genes and CDR3, sequences were annotated against IMGT germline references using PyIR, a Python wrapper for IgBLAST v1.9. Reads with weak V/J assignments (E-value above 1e-6), missing CDR3, stop codons, out-of-frame junctions, or ambiguous translated residues were removed. V3J clonotypes were defined as sequences sharing an identical inferred V gene, J gene, and CDR3 amino acid sequence. Percentage overlap between repertoires was calculated by dividing the number of shared unique clonotypes by the size of the smaller repertoire. Repertoire richness was assessed with RTK rarefaction, the Chao1 estimator, and Recon v2.1 estimates of unobserved clonotypes. Generation probabilities were computed with OLGA for all TCRbeta clonotypes obtained by the gDNA method from several donors. This immuneACCESS table, as held by TCRdb, lists in-frame sequences with V and J called but not all clones. Of the missing ones, under half trace to an unresolved V gene in checked studies; the others have no known cause. V and J calls and clone size are as listed in that table; D and trimming were resolved from the DNA. Counted in this sample were 2 million to 2.5 million clones; approximately 96% of them appeared once. Over 0.1% of the sample belongs to the ten largest clones.

This TCR derives from a man aged 18 to 29 in good health. Rearrangement joined TRBV10-3 to TRBJ2-1; TRBD2 agrees with 14 junctional bases. The sequenced sample was naive CD4+ T cells sorted from blood. This specimen's cell subset or site label, per the study, means: CD45RA+ positively selected. The bases are TGTGCCATCGGGGATGGGACTAGCGGGAGTACCAATGAGCAGTTCTTC. Translated, this gives CAIGDGTSGSTNEQFF.